Below are 12 T cell receptor beta chains sequenced from a single sample in a study of T cell responses to AZD1222 COVID-19 vaccine. TCRdb's copy holds only in-frame clones and misses some; the assay was immunoSEQ multiplex PCR. The sample lists 65,000 to 75,000 clones; around four fifths were seen once. Sequencing used peripheral blood, obtained on day 0 of AZD1222 vaccination. Source of these receptors: an adult in good health.

Note on this clone: Other DNA sequences in the sample encode the same CDR3. The chain combines TRBV28 with TRBJ1-3; tentative D call: TRBD1 (6 bases). Germline V lookup: CDR1 MDHEN, CDR2 SYDVKM. The V end lost 8 bases, the J end lost 3 bases, and 20 bases lay between the germline ends. CDR3 length equals 16 residues. The CDR3 is CASQGQTGRYGNTIYF. CDR3 nucleotides: TGTGCCAGCCAGGGGCAAACCGGGAGATATGGAAACACCATATATTTT.

CDR3: CAISDPGWTSYEQYF. In DNA, the CDR3 is TGTGCCATCAGTGATCCCGGATGGACATCTTACGAGCAGTACTTC. The gene calls are TRBV10-3 and TRBJ2-7; perhaps TRBD1 as D (5 bases). The CDR3 contains 15 residues. The V end was cut by 3 bases, the J end by 4 bases, with 16 bases between. Germline CDR1 is ENHRY and CDR2 is SYGVKD.

The count of this clone is one. The rearrangement joins TRBV2 to TRBJ2-7; 7 nucleotides match TRBD1. Germline V gives CDR1 SNHLY, CDR2 FYNNEI. The CDR3 has 14 amino acids. V lost 7 bases and J lost 3; bases outside the gene matches: 9. CDR3 sequence reads: CASMLRRQGYEQYF. The CDR3, as DNA: TGTGCCAGCATGTTACGTAGACAGGGCTACGAGCAGTACTTC.

This clone came up once. The chain carries TRBV7-8 and TRBJ2-6; TRBD2 aligns across 7 bases. V was clipped by 5 bases and J by 2 bases; unmatched bases: 0. CDR1 SGHVS and CDR2 FQNEAQ come from the germline V gene. The CDR3 is 14 residues long. This chain's CDR3 is CASSTSAGANVLTF. The CDR3 coding sequence is TGTGCCAGCAGCACTAGCGCTGGGGCCAACGTCCTGACTTTC.

This clone showed up just once. The J gene is TRBJ2-1, the V gene TRBV28; D is ambiguous. The CDR3 covers 14 residues. The germline V and J ends were trimmed by 4 bases and 2 bases, with 9 bases remaining between them. Germline lookup yields CDR1 MDHEN and CDR2 SYDVKM. The CDR3 reads CASSSYRTYNEQFF. The CDR3 bases are TGTGCCAGCAGTTCGTACAGAACCTACAATGAGCAGTTCTTC.

The chain carries TRBV15 and TRBJ2-5; D possibly corresponds to TRBD1 (6 bases). There are 17 residues in the CDR3. Germline V gene data show CDR1 as LNHNV and CDR2 as YYDKDF (reference sequence). Between the trimmed V and J ends, which lost 0 bases and 2 bases, there was a span of 16 bases. As DNA, the CDR3 is TGTGCCACCAGCAGAGACTTCAGGGGTCATCTGCAAGAGACCCAGTACTTC. Its protein product is CATSRDFRGHLQETQYF.

This clone has more than one count but fewer than ten. V gene TRBV3-1 (or the pseudogene TRBV3-2) combines with J gene TRBJ2-1, with a weak D call TRBD2 (6 bases). Per the germline V gene, CDR1 is LGHDT and CDR2 is YNNKEL (reference sequence). Deletions cut 3 bases from V and 6 bases from J, with 9 bases between. The CDR3 contains 13 residues. CDR3 region: CASSQPTSNEQFF. The DNA for the CDR3 is TGTGCCAGCAGCCAGCCGACTAGCAATGAGCAGTTCTTC.

CDR3 residues: CAWSRLTGHRVGGYTF. As DNA, the CDR3 is TGTGCCTGGAGTCGTTTAACGGGGCATCGTGTGGGAGGCTACACCTTC. The chain joins TRBV30 to TRBJ1-2; D is possibly TRBD1 (5 bases). The CDR3 length is 16 residues. Germline CDR1 GTSNPN, CDR2 SVGIG (reference sequence). Trimming shortened V by 2 bases and J by 8 bases, and 24 bases separated the two germline ends.

V and J are TRBV6-5 and TRBJ1-1; D ambiguous. The length of the CDR3 is 13 residues. V was shortened by 7 bases and J by 4 bases, with 13 bases between the two germline ends. Germline V gene data show CDR1 as MNHEY and CDR2 as SVGAGI. In nucleotides, the CDR3 is TGTGCCAGCACTCACCGGGCCGGCACTGAAGCTTTCTTT. Protein: CASTHRAGTEAFF.

The genes are TRBV10-1 and TRBJ2-1; D perhaps matches TRBD1 (5 bases). The V end lost 6 bases, the J end lost 11 bases, and 14 bases lay between the germline ends. From germline, CDR1 is WNHNN and CDR2 SYGVQD (reference sequence). The CDR3 totals 12 residues. DNA for the CDR3: TGCGCCAGCAGCCAAGCCAGGGATAAGCAGTTCTTC. Translation gives CASSQARDKQFF.

The rearrangement uses TRBV3-1 (or the pseudogene TRBV3-2) and TRBJ2-5, with 9 bases aligning to TRBD2. Germline CDR1 LGHDT, CDR2 YNNKEL (reference sequence). The CDR3 spans 16 residues. V lost 1 base and J lost 5; bases outside the gene matches: 8. The CDR3 loop is CASSQVSSGARETQYF. The CDR3 DNA sequence: TGTGCCAGCAGCCAAGTTTCTAGCGGGGCCCGGGAGACCCAGTACTTC.

The chain employs TRBV11-2 and TRBJ2-7; perhaps TRBD2 as D (6 bases). The CDR3 length is 14 residues. Trimming pared 3 bases from V and 3 bases from J, leaving 12 bases between. Germline V CDR1 and CDR2: SGHAT, FQNNGV. For the CDR3, the DNA is TGTGCCAGCAGCTTGGGAGGCCCCAACTACGAGCAGTACTTC. Protein product: CASSLGGPNYEQYF.